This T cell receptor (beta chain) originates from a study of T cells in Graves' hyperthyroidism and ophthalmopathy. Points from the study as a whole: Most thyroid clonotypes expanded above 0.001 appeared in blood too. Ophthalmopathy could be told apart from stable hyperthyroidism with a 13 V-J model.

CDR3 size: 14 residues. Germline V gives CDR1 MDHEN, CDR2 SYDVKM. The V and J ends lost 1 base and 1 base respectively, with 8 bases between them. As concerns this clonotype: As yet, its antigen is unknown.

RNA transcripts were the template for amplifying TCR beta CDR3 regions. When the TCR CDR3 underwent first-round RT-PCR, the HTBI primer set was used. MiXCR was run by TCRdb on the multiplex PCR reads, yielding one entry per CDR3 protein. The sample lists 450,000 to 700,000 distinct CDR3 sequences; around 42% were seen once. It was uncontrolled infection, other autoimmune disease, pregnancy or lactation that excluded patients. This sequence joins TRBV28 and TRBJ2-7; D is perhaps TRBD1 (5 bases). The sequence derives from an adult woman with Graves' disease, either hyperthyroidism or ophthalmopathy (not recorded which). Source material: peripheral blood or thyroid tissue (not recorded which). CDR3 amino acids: CASSLLGASYEQYF. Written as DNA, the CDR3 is TGTGCCAGCAGTTTATTAGGGGCTTCCTACGAGCAGTACTTC.